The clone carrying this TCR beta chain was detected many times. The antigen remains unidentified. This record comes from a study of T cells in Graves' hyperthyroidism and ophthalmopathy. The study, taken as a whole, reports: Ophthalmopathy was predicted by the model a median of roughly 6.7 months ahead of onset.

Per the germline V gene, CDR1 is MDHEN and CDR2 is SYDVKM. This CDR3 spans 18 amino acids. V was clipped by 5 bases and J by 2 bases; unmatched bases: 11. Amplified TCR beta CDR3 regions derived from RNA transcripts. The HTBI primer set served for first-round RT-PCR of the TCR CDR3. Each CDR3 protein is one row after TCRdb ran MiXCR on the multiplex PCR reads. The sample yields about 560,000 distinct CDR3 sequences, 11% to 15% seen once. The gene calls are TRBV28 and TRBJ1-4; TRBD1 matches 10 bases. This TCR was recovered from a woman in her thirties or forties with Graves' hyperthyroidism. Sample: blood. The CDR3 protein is CASSTRRQGATTNEKLFF. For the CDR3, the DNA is TGTGCCAGCAGTACGAGAAGACAGGGGGCGACTACTAATGAAAAACTGTTTTTT.